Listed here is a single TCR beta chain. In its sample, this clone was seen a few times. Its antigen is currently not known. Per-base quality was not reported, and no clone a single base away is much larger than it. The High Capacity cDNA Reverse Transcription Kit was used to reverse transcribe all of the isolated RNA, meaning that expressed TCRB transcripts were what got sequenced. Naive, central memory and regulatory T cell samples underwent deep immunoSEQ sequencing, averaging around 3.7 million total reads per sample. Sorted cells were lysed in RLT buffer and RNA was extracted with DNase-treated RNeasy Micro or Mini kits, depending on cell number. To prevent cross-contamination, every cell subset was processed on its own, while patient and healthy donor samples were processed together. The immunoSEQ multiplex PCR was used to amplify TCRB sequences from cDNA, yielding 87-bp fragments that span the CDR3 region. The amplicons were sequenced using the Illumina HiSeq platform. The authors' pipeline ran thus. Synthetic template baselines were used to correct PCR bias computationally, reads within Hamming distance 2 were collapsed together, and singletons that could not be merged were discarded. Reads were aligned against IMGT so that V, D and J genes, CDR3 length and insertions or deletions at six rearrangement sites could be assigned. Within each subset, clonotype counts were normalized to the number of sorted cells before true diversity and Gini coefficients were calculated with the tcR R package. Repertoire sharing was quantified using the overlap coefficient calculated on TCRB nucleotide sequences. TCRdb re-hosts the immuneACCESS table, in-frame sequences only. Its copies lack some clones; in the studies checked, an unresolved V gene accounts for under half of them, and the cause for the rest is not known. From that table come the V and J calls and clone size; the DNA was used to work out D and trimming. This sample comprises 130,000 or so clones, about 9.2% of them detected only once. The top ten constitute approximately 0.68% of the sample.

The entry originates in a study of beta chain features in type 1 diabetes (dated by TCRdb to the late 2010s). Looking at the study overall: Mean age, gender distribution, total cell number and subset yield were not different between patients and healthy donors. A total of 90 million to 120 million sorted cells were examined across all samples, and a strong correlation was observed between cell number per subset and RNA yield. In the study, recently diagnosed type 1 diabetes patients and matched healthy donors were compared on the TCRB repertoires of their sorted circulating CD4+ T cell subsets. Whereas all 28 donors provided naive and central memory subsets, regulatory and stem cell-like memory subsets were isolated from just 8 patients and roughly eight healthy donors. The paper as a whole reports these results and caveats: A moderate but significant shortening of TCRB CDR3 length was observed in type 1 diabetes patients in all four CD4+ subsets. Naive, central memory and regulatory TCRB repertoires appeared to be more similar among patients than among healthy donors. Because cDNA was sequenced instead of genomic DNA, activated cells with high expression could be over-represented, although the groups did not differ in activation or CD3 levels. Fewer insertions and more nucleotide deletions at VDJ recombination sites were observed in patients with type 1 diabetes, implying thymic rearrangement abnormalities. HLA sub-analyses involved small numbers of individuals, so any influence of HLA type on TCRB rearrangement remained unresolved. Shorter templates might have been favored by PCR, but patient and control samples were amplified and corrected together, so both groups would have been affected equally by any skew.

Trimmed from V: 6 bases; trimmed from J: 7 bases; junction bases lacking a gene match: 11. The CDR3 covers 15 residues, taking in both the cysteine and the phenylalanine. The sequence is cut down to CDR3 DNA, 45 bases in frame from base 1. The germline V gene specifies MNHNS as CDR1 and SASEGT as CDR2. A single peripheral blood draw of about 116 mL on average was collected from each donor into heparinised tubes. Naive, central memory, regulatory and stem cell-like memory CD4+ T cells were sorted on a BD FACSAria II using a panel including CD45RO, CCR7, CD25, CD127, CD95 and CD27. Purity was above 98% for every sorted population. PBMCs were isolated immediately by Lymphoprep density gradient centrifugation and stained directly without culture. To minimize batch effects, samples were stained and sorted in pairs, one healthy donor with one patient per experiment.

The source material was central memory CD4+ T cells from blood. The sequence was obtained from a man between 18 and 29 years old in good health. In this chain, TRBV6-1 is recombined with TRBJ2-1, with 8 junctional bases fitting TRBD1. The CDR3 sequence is CASSLLAGGTNEQFF. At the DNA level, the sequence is TGTGCCAGCAGCCTGTTGGCAGGGGGCACGAATGAGCAGTTCTTC.